Sequencing of this TCR beta chain was carried out in a study of vaccination and CD4 T cells after COVID-19. This clonotype appeared a few times. Its antigen is not identified. Treatment here: roughly 10-day PBMC culture with coronavirus spike peptide pools or control peptides (ViraFEST assay). An Oncomine TCR Beta short-read assay was used to sequence the DNA from cultured CD4+ T cells. TCRdb reprocessed the PCR reads with MiXCR, giving one entry per CDR3 protein. The repertoire includes 9,500 to 15,000 distinct CDR3 sequences, roughly 60% of them detected once, and 10% to 15% sits in the top ten. Trimming pared 0 bases from V and 0 bases from J, leaving 5 bases between. CDR3 length equals 13 residues. The germline V gene has CDR1 SQVTM and CDR2 ANQGSEA.

V gene TRBV29-1 combines with J gene TRBJ1-1; D is unresolved. The TCR originated in a human donor who had recovered from COVID-19. The sample consisted of CD4+ T cells from blood, cultured in vitro. CDR3 region: CSVEDSVNTEAFF. The CDR3 DNA reads TGCAGCGTTGAAGATTCGGTGAACACTGAAGCTTTCTTT.